This TCR beta chain was captured by sequencing in a study of cytomegalovirus exposure and HLA in healthy donors. Primers: 60 Vbeta forward and 13 Jbeta reverse. The data were produced by immunoSEQ multiplex PCR, yet TCRdb's version contains in-frame clones alone and is incomplete. In total, the table holds around 210,000 clones. This CDR3 has 15 residues. The V gene lost 4 bases and the J gene lost 0 bases, with 10 bases spanning the gap. CDR1 SGHAT and CDR2 FQNNGV come from the germline V gene. The gene calls are TRBV11-2 and TRBJ1-3, with D possibly matching TRBD1 (5 bases). The sequence derives from a woman aged 30 to 39 in good health and CMV-seropositive. The source material was PBMCs. The CDR3 loop is CASSWSGGSGNTIYF. The CDR3 DNA sequence: TGTGCCAGCAGCTGGTCGGGGGGCTCTGGAAACACCATATATTTT. The complete variable domain, with remaining parts taken from reference TRBV11-2 and TRBJ1-3, reads EAGVAQSPRYKIIEKRQSVAFWCNPISGHATLYWYQQILGQGPKLLIQFQNNGVVDDSQLPKDRFSAERLKGVDSTLKIQPAKLEDSAVYLCASSWSGGSGNTIYFGEGSWLTVV.